The clone carrying this TCR beta chain was picked up one time. The data belong to a study of somatic mutations in cytotoxic T cells in rheumatoid arthritis. Some clones are missing from TCRdb's copy, which holds only in-frame ones; the method was immunoSEQ multiplex PCR. The sample records some 30,000 clones, around 90% being singletons. Trimming cost V 4 bases and J 1 base, with 2 bases left between them. Germline values: CDR1 SGHRS, CDR2 YFSETQ. This CDR3 is built from 11 residues. This TCR was sampled from an adult with rheumatoid arthritis. Sequencing was done on a sample of CD8+ T cells sorted from blood. The rearrangement uses TRBV5-1 and TRBJ2-5; the D is unclear. The CDR3 here is CASSAQETQYF. The DNA of the CDR3 is TGCGCCAGCAGCGCCCAAGAGACCCAGTACTTC.